This entry lists 17 T cell receptor beta chains sequenced from one sample in a study of human T cells and chemical hapten exposure. Total RNA was isolated from unfractionated whole blood. The library tagged each cDNA molecule with unique molecular identifiers. TCRdb analysed the reads with MiXCR anew, one entry per CDR3 protein. This sample has 120,000 or so distinct CDR3 sequences, with 6.5% to 10% found just once. Sequences were obtained from whole blood. The source is a human donor in good health. Some clones in this sample may be carry-over from other donors' samples.

This clonotype turned up a few times. This chain connects TRBV10-3 to TRBJ1-1; possible D gene TRBD1, 6 bases. Germline lookup yields CDR1 ENHRY and CDR2 SYGVKD. The CDR3 contains 13 residues. Trimming cost V 6 bases and J 7 bases, with 15 bases left between them. The DNA for the CDR3 is TGTGCCATCAGGAGCCAGGGGATCAGTGAAGCTTTCTTT. This encodes CAIRSQGISEAFF.

This clonotype was observed a few times. Possible read error: a much larger clone is one base away. The J gene is TRBJ1-5, the V gene TRBV7-2, with D perhaps matching TRBD1 (5 bases). The CDR3 sequence is 14 residues long. Germline V gene data show CDR1 as SGHTA and CDR2 as FQGNSA. CDR3: CVSSPSGGNQPQHF. In DNA, the CDR3 is TGTGTCAGCAGCCCGTCGGGGGGTAATCAGCCCCAGCATTTT.

The table lists this clonotype with many counts. The chain uses TRBV6-2 or TRBV6-3 and TRBJ1-5; TRBD1 matches at 7 bases. J gave up 3 bases and V 0 bases, and 2 bases lay outside the gene matches. Germline assignment: CDR1 MNHEY and CDR2 SVGEGT. The CDR3 is 15 residues long. As DNA, the CDR3 is TGTGCCAGCAGTTACTCGGGACAGAACAATCAGCCCCAGCATTTT. It translates to CASSYSGQNNQPQHF.

V gene TRBV5-5 combines with J gene TRBJ1-1, with no clear D. The CDR3 extends over 13 amino acids. V was shortened by 0 bases and J by 5 bases, with 8 bases between the two germline ends. Germline lookup yields CDR1 SGHKS and CDR2 YYEKEE (reference sequence). CDR3 bases: TGTGCCAGCAGCTTGGGTACACTTACTGAAGCTTTCTTT. This gives the protein CASSLGTLTEAFF.

This clonotype was detected ten times or more. The rearrangement links TRBV6-6 to TRBJ2-1, with 10 positions matching TRBD2. V gave up 4 bases and J gave up 7 bases; unmatched junction bases: 10. Germline V CDR1 and CDR2: MNHNY, SVGAGI (reference sequence). The CDR3 consists of 16 residues. The chain's CDR3 is CASSSLAGVHTNEQFF. The CDR3 DNA reads as TGTGCCAGCAGTTCGCTAGCGGGAGTCCATACAAATGAGCAGTTCTTC.

This clonotype was picked up many times. The CDR3 protein is CASSYSPDRAQPQHF. CDR3 bases: TGTGCCAGCAGTTACTCGCCGGACAGGGCTCAGCCCCAGCATTTT. The V call is TRBV6-2 or TRBV6-3, the J call TRBJ1-5, with 8 positions matching TRBD1. The CDR3 extends over 15 amino acids. The V gene end was trimmed by 0 bases and the J gene end by 6 bases; junction bases not matched to a gene: 4. CDR1 is MNHEY, CDR2 SVGEGT, per germline.

This clonotype occurred a few times. The gene calls are TRBV7-9 and TRBJ2-1; 8 nucleotides match TRBD2. The CDR3 loop spans 14 amino acids. Germline loops: CDR1 SEHNR, CDR2 FQNEAQ (reference sequence). V lost 8 bases to trimming and J lost 5 bases; unmatched junction nucleotides: 8. CDR3 nucleotide sequence: TGTGCCAGCCGGGGAGCACTAGCGGACAATGAGCAGTTCTTC. As protein: CASRGALADNEQFF.

This clonotype was detected only a few times. The rearrangement joins TRBV21-1 to TRBJ2-3; the table's D gene call, TRBD1, was not cross checked with the DNA. TRBV21-1 corresponds to a pseudogene. The CDR3 runs to 17 residues. The CDR3 sequence is CASSKAEGKNSTDTQYF. CDR3 DNA: TGTGCCAGCAGCAAAGCCGAGGGGAAGAATAGCACAGATACGCAGTATTTT.

This clonotype showed up just a few times. V and J are TRBV18 and TRBJ2-5; 7 bases line up with TRBD2. The CDR3 is 16 residues long. CDR1 and CDR2 (germline): KGHSH, LQKENI. V was clipped by 4 bases and J by 0 bases; unmatched bases: 8. The CDR3 sequence is CASSHLAEGYQETQYF. As DNA, the CDR3 is TGTGCCAGCTCACACCTAGCGGAAGGGTACCAAGAGACCCAGTACTTC.

This clonotype was detected many times. The chain links TRBV29-1 to TRBJ1-5; D gene uncertain. Deletions cut 6 bases from V and 1 base from J, with 13 bases between. CDR1 is SQVTM and CDR2 is ANQGSEA in the germline V gene. CDR3 length: 14 residues. The CDR3 nucleotides are TGCAGCGTATCAGACACGGGGAGCAATCAGCCCCAGCATTTT. Amino acids: CSVSDTGSNQPQHF.

This chain joins TRBV7-9 and TRBJ1-1; D ambiguous. The V end lost 5 bases, the J end lost 5 bases, and 6 bases lay between the germline ends. This CDR3 region has 11 residues. CDR1 and CDR2 (germline): SEHNR, FQNEAQ (reference sequence). CDR3 in amino acids: CASSVTTEAFF. The CDR3 nucleotides read TGTGCCAGCAGCGTGACTACTGAAGCTTTCTTT.

The sample holds a few counts of this clonotype. The chain joins TRBV5-6 to TRBJ2-7; possible D gene TRBD2, 5 bases. Trimming took off 5 bases at V and 5 bases at J, with 23 bases between the two ends. This CDR3 spans 16 amino acids. CDR1 is SGHDT and CDR2 is YYEEEE in the germline V gene. As DNA, the CDR3 is TGTGCCAGCAGATCCCCCGGAGGCTCGGTTCTAGACGAGCAGTACTTC. It translates to CASRSPGGSVLDEQYF.

This clonotype was recorded a few times. V gene TRBV4-3 combines with J gene TRBJ2-1; possible D gene TRBD1, 6 bases. The CDR3 consists of 17 residues. V was clipped by 0 bases and J by 4 bases, with 16 bases between them. The germline V gene encodes CDR1 LGHNA and CDR2 YSLEER. In DNA, the CDR3 is TGCGCCAGCAGCCAAGAAGGTGGTGGGGGCTCTTACAATGAGCAGTTCTTC. It encodes CASSQEGGGGSYNEQFF.

This clonotype was recorded a few times. The V call is TRBV29-1, the J call TRBJ2-7; D call uncertain. The CDR3 has 13 residues. Germline V gene lookup returns CDR1 SQVTM and CDR2 ANQGSEA. Trimming took 1 base from V and 3 from J, leaving 10 bases between them. The CDR3 region is CSVEVLSNYEQYF. The CDR3 DNA reads TGCAGCGTTGAAGTATTATCGAACTACGAGCAGTACTTC.

The gene calls are TRBV12-3 or TRBV12-4 and TRBJ2-5; no firm D call. The CDR3 loop spans 15 amino acids. V was cut by 1 base and J by 4 bases, with 13 bases left in between. CDR3 in amino acids: CASSLDWRSPETQYF. CDR3 in DNA: TGTGCCAGCAGTTTAGATTGGCGATCCCCAGAGACCCAGTACTTC.

This clonotype was detected a few times. The CDR3 spells CASIKVQENYGYTF. Here the CDR3 DNA reads TGTGCCAGCATCAAAGTCCAGGAGAACTATGGCTACACCTTC. The chain links TRBV21-1 to TRBJ1-2. TRBV21-1 corresponds to a pseudogene. The CDR3 covers 14 residues.

The J gene is TRBJ2-7, the V gene TRBV4-1, with 7 positions matching TRBD1. Germline trimming cut 1 base from V and 6 bases from J; bases unmatched to any gene: 9. The CDR3 is 15 amino acids. Germline V lookup: CDR1 MGHRA, CDR2 YSYEKL. CDR3 region: CASSQVRTGRLEQYF. The CDR3 DNA sequence: TGCGCCAGCAGCCAAGTGCGGACAGGACGCCTCGAGCAGTACTTC.